This entry lists 22 T cell receptor beta chains sequenced from one sample in a study of blood T cell repertoires in COVID-19. TCRdb's copy holds only in-frame clones and misses some; the assay was immunoSEQ multiplex PCR. The table has some 250,000 clones, about 88% seen once; the top ten hold roughly 4.9%. Input material: peripheral blood. The origin of the receptors is an older woman with COVID-19, enrolled during active disease.

The rearrangement joins TRBV19 to TRBJ1-1; a possible D gene is TRBD1 (5 bases). V lost 10 bases and J lost 10, with 19 bases in between. CDR3 size: 12 residues. CDR1 and CDR2 from the germline V gene are LNHDA and SQIVND (reference sequence). CDR3 sequence: CATGVQSRGAFF. The CDR3 region has the DNA TGTGCCACGGGGGTCCAATCACGAGGAGCTTTCTTT.

This sequence joins TRBV7-9 and TRBJ2-7, with a weak D call TRBD1 (5 bases). Looked up from germline, CDR1 is SEHNR and CDR2 is FQNEAQ (reference sequence). Trimming removed 6 bases from V and 2 bases from J, with 20 bases in between. The CDR3 consists of 16 residues. The CDR3 sequence is CASSGWDTGDPYEQYF. CDR3 nucleotides: TGTGCCAGCAGTGGATGGGATACAGGAGATCCCTACGAGCAGTACTTC.

V and J are TRBV5-1 and TRBJ2-7, with a weak D call TRBD2 (5 bases). Germline CDR1 and CDR2: SGHRS and YFSETQ. The CDR3 sequence is 14 residues long. V was pared by 0 bases and J by 4 bases, with 11 bases between. For the CDR3, the DNA is TGCGCCAGCAGCTTGGGTGGTGGGGAGTACGAGCAGTACTTC. Translation: CASSLGGGEYEQYF.

This chain links TRBV14 with TRBJ2-7; perhaps TRBD2 as D (6 bases). The ends were cut back, 7 bases at V and 3 bases at J, with 16 bases in the middle. The CDR3 consists of 14 residues. CDR1 SGHDN and CDR2 FVKESK come from the germline V gene. The CDR3 DNA sequence: TGTGCCAGCAATCGGGGGATTACAGGCTACGAGCAGTACTTC. It encodes CASNRGITGYEQYF. The full variable domain, with the rest looked up from reference TRBV14 and TRBJ2-7, is EAGVTQFPSHSVIEKGQTVTLRCDPISGHDNLYWYRRVMGKEIKFLLHFVKESKQDESGMPNNRFLAERTGGTYSTLKVQPAELEDSGVYFCASNRGITGYEQYFGPGTRLTVT.

The V and J genes are TRBV5-1 and TRBJ2-7; D perhaps matches TRBD1 (5 bases). The CDR3 is 14 residues long. The V end lost 5 bases, the J end lost 1 base, and 13 bases lay between the germline ends. Germline V gene lookup returns CDR1 SGHRS and CDR2 YFSETQ. CDR3 nucleotide sequence: TGCGCCAGCAGTCCCAGGGCCATGTCCTACGAGCAGTACTTC. Amino acid sequence: CASSPRAMSYEQYF.

The chain combines TRBV12-3 or TRBV12-4 with TRBJ1-5; weak D call: TRBD1 (6 bases). Trimming took off 5 bases at V and 6 bases at J, with 11 bases between the two ends. The CDR3 has 13 amino acids. CDR3 region: CASSHRDAQPQHF. CDR3 nucleotide sequence: TGTGCCAGCAGTCACAGGGACGCTCAGCCCCAGCATTTT.

V and J are TRBV19 and TRBJ2-1; 8 nucleotides align to TRBD1. V trimming: 5 bases; J trimming: 4 bases; junction bases outside the gene matches: 7. The CDR3 spans 15 residues. Germline V gene sequence: CDR1 LNHDA, CDR2 SQIVND (reference sequence). CDR3 sequence reads: CASSLQGEAYNEQFF. The CDR3 DNA follows: TGTGCCAGTAGTTTACAGGGGGAGGCTTACAATGAGCAGTTCTTC.

This clone was picked up a small number of times. This chain uses TRBV9 with TRBJ1-5, with 7 bases matching TRBD1. This CDR3 comprises 14 residues. Per germline, CDR1 SGDLS and CDR2 YYNGEE. The J segment lost 7 bases and the V segment lost 2 bases, leaving 6 bases of the junction unmatched. CDR3 nucleotides: TGTGCCAGCAGCGTTACAGGGGTCGGACAGCCCCAGCATTTT. Translating it yields CASSVTGVGQPQHF.

This sequence joins TRBV28 and TRBJ2-7; a possible D gene is TRBD2 (6 bases). Germline lookup yields CDR1 MDHEN and CDR2 SYDVKM. V was cut by 3 bases and J by 5 bases, with 8 bases left in between. The CDR3 is made up of 12 amino acids. CDR3 loop: CASSLGLHEQYF. In DNA form, the CDR3 reads TGTGCCAGCAGTTTGGGACTCCACGAGCAGTACTTC.

The J gene is TRBJ2-5, the V gene TRBV18; tentatively, D is TRBD2 (6 bases). The CDR3 length is 14 residues. Germline CDR1 and CDR2: KGHSH and LQKENI. V was pared by 2 bases and J by 5 bases, with 12 bases between. The CDR3 here is CASSPKGAGETQYF. The CDR3 DNA follows: TGTGCCAGCTCACCAAAGGGAGCGGGCGAGACCCAGTACTTC.

The rearrangement joins TRBV6-5 to TRBJ2-2, with TRBD1 matching 9 bases. The length of the CDR3 is 15 residues. CDR1 and CDR2 from the germline V gene are MNHEY and SVGAGI. With 6 bases clipped from V and 7 bases from J, the junction kept 9 bases outside the gene matches. The CDR3 here is CASRGDRGKGGELFF. As DNA, the CDR3 is TGTGCCAGCAGGGGTGACAGGGGGAAAGGCGGGGAGCTGTTTTTT.

To note about this clone: Other DNA sequences in the same sample also yield this CDR3. The V and J genes are TRBV5-1 and TRBJ1-1; the match to TRBD1 covers 7 bases. This CDR3 spans 14 amino acids. Germline V CDR1 and CDR2: SGHRS, YFSETQ. With V trimmed by 3 bases and J by 2 bases, 4 bases remained unmatched. In DNA form, the CDR3 reads TGCGCCAGCAGCTCCCGACAGGGCAACACTGAAGCTTTCTTT. This translates into CASSSRQGNTEAFF.

The CDR3 is CASRRSGVANEKLFF. The CDR3 DNA follows: TGTGCCAGCAGACGGTCGGGAGTGGCTAATGAAAAACTGTTTTTT. The chain couples TRBV11-2 to TRBJ1-4; no firm D call. CDR3 size: 15 residues. Germline CDR1 SGHAT, CDR2 FQNNGV. Deletions cut 6 bases from V and 3 bases from J, with 14 bases between.

This clone was seen a handful of times. The rearrangement links TRBV6-5 to TRBJ2-5, with a possible D match to TRBD1 (6 bases). Trimming left V 6 bases short and J 2 bases short, with 10 bases between. Per the germline V gene, CDR1 is MNHEY and CDR2 is SVGAGI. The length of the CDR3 is 13 residues. The CDR3 is CASRVQGQETQYF. The CDR3 DNA reads as TGTGCCAGCAGGGTACAGGGACAAGAGACCCAGTACTTC.

V is TRBV28 and J is TRBJ1-2; 10 bases agree with TRBD1. The CDR3 has 17 amino acids. The ends lost 7 bases at V and 4 bases at J; junction bases unmatched: 15. From germline, CDR1 is MDHEN and CDR2 SYDVKM. CDR3 coding DNA: TGTGCCAGCAAACACGGGACAGGGGCTTTTATTTCCTATGGCTACACCTTC. This gives the protein CASKHGTGAFISYGYTF.

The rearrangement links TRBV5-6 to TRBJ2-6; maybe TRBD2 (5 bases). The CDR3 is 16 residues long. Germline-derived CDR1 and CDR2 are SGHDT and YYEEEE. The V and J ends lost 4 bases and 0 bases respectively, with 11 bases between them. CDR3 nucleotides: TGTGCCAGCAGCCCCGGGGTTAGCTCTGGGGCCAACGTCCTGACTTTC. Protein product: CASSPGVSSGANVLTF. The full variable domain, rest sourced from reference TRBV5-6 and TRBJ2-6, is DAGVTQSPTHLIKTRGQQVTLRCSPKSGHDTVSWYQQALGQGPQFIFQYYEEEERQRGNFPDRFSGHQFPNYSSELNVNALLLGDSALYLCASSPGVSSGANVLTFGAGSRLTVL.

The chain has TRBV5-4 and TRBJ2-5, with D perhaps matching TRBD2 (5 bases). There are 13 residues in the CDR3. Germline V CDR1 and CDR2: SGHNT, YYREEE (reference sequence). V was shortened by 0 bases and J by 6 bases, with 9 bases between the two germline ends. CDR3 DNA: TGTGCCAGCAGCTTGGACAGAGGGCAGACCCAGTACTTC. It yields the protein CASSLDRGQTQYF.

The chain recombines TRBV29-1 with TRBJ2-1; 10 bases fit TRBD2. The CDR3 length is 13 residues. Per germline, CDR1 SQVTM and CDR2 ANQGSEA. Trimming took 7 bases from V and 5 from J; bases not matched to a gene: 5. The CDR3 sequence is CSAWTSGNNEQFF. For the CDR3, the DNA is TGCAGCGCTTGGACTAGCGGTAACAATGAGCAGTTCTTC.

CDR3 sequence reads: CASSPSGGETQYF. In DNA, the CDR3 is TGTGCCAGCAGCCCAAGCGGGGGAGAGACCCAGTACTTC. V is TRBV7-3 and J is TRBJ2-5; 8 bases fit TRBD2. Per the germline V gene, CDR1 is SGHTA and CDR2 is FQGTGA. The CDR3 loop spans 13 amino acids. The V gene end was trimmed by 5 bases and the J gene end by 4 bases; junction bases not matched to a gene: 3.

The genes are TRBV7-2 and TRBJ2-5, with a weak D call TRBD2 (6 bases). In germline, CDR1 is SGHTA, CDR2 FQGNSA. This CDR3 is built from 14 residues. The V end lost 3 bases, the J end lost 5 bases, and 13 bases lay between the germline ends. The CDR3 here is CASSFGVGGETQYF. The CDR3 bases are TGTGCCAGCAGCTTTGGGGTAGGAGGGGAGACCCAGTACTTC.

The chain has TRBV4-1 and TRBJ2-5; TRBD2 aligns across 7 bases. Germline V gene sequence: CDR1 MGHRA, CDR2 YSYEKL. This CDR3 contains 14 residues. V dropped 8 bases and J dropped 2; count of bases not matched to a gene: 8. The CDR3 loop is CASATGGGQETQYF. For the CDR3, the DNA is TGCGCCAGCGCGACGGGGGGAGGGCAAGAGACCCAGTACTTC.

The chain employs TRBV19 and TRBJ1-2, with 8 nucleotides matching TRBD1. V was pared by 4 bases and J by 4 bases, with 20 bases of the junction left unmatched. Germline V gene lookup returns CDR1 LNHDA and CDR2 SQIVND (reference sequence). This CDR3 has 19 residues. CDR3 sequence: CASSTPSSLRDRTLYGYTF. In DNA, the CDR3 is TGTGCCAGTAGTACCCCATCATCCCTCCGGGACAGGACCCTCTATGGCTACACCTTC.